A single T cell receptor beta chain is shown here with its context. These data belong to a study of blood T cell repertoires in COVID-19. Using immunoSEQ multiplex PCR, the repertoire was profiled, and TCRdb retains in-frame clones only, with some absent. The table shows about 480,000 clones, with about 91% occurring only once. This CDR3 comprises 16 residues. V shed 7 bases, J shed 7 bases, and the junction held 14 bases outside the gene matches. Germline lookup yields CDR1 SNHLY and CDR2 FYNNEI. The sequenced material came from peripheral blood. The genes are TRBV2 and TRBJ2-2; 8 bases align to TRBD2. This clonotype was sampled from a man aged 18 to 29 with COVID-19, enrolled during active disease. CDR3 protein: CASIVDAGGAVGELFF. The DNA of the CDR3 is TGTGCCAGCATAGTGGATGCCGGGGGGGCGGTCGGGGAGCTGTTTTTT.